This T cell receptor (beta chain) was sequenced during a study of T-cell memory formation after mild COVID-19 listed by TCRdb under 2021. Regarding the complete study: TCR sequence clusters from the two donors were found to be largely donor specific. In a couple of donors, T-cell clones that expanded and contracted after mild COVID-19 were followed by sequencing TCRalpha and TCRbeta repertoires longitudinally. Two young, previously healthy adult volunteers, one female and one male, were included in the cohort. Results and caveats for the whole study, not just this receptor: Contracting CD4+ clones appeared mostly in the CM and EM memory subsets, whereas CD8+ clones were enriched in EMRA. Some responding clones were found in pre-infection memory, which suggests that pre-existing cross-reactive memory T cells took part in the SARS-CoV-2 response. Whether the second-wave clones peaking on day 37 were SARS-CoV-2 specific was not confirmed. Only a couple of mild cases were covered by the study, and larger cohorts that include severe cases with pre-infection samples were considered necessary. Clones contracting from day 15 to 85 had balanced CD4/CD8 phenotypes, while a second wave expanding from day 15 to 37 was biased towards CD4+.

Via the germline V gene, CDR1 is MGHRA and CDR2 YSYEKL. The CDR3 covers 13 residues, taking in both the cysteine and the phenylalanine. The sequence is cut down to CDR3 DNA, 39 bases in frame from base 1. Relative to germline, V is 3 bases shorter and J is 3 bases shorter, with 8 bases between their ends. Sequencing took place on an Illumina NovaSeq 6000. TCRalpha and TCRbeta cDNA libraries were constructed by 5'RACE with constant-segment primers, with sample barcodes and unique molecular identifiers being introduced. Trizol reagent was used to extract RNA from every sample. The libraries were amplified in two PCR steps, and the second step added a second sample barcode and Illumina TruSeq adapters. Libraries were sequenced on an Illumina NovaSeq with 2 x 150 bp paired-end reads. As for the authors' bioinformatics: Demultiplexing of reads and collapsing into UMI-guided consensus sequences were performed with migec v1.2.7. Using mixcr v2.1.11, UMI consensuses were aligned to TRA and TRB V and J templates and then assembled into clonotypes. A clonotype was counted as expanded or contracted only when both edgeR and NoisET called the clonotype significant, with the noise models trained on biological replicates. edgeR calls used a false discovery rate-adjusted p below 0.01 and a log2 fold-change threshold of 1. As an exploratory analysis of dynamics, max-normalized trajectories of the 1000 most abundant clonotypes were examined with PCA combined with hierarchical clustering. Separately sequenced CD4+ and CD8+ repertoires were used to assign a CD4 or CD8 phenotype to each responding clone. In-frame beta chains were kept once TCRdb had trimmed the public reads at Q25 with fastp and called clones with MiXCR. Identical CDR3 proteins give one entry, which carries the most common genes and DNA. The V and J calls here are based on TCRdb, not the publication. The sample profile shows a few hundred thousand distinct CDR3 sequences; less than 25% of them were found once. The ten largest clones capture about 8.2% of the sample.

Ficoll-Paque density gradient centrifugation was the method used to isolate PBMCs. The sample holds many counts of this clonotype. The antigen it recognizes is unknown. No much larger clone exists at a distance of one base, and base qualities are not known. Sequencing was performed on PBMCs or a T cell subset sorted from them (not recorded which). The rearranged segments are TRBV4-1 and TRBJ1-1; a tentative D match to TRBD1 spans 5 bases. The receptor was isolated from an adult woman who had mild COVID-19 (a few samples of this study predate the infection). The sample titles of this study are shuffled in the database, so cell type and time point are left out; the donor was told from shared clones. The DNA sequence is TGCGCCAGCAGCCAGGGGCTGGACACTGAAGCTTTCTTT. It encodes CASSQGLDTEAFF.